This T cell receptor beta chain is drawn from a study of control samples from healthy donors and cancer patients. The table came from immunoSEQ multiplex PCR; TCRdb's copy has only in-frame clones and leaves some out. The table records more than 85,000 clones, roughly four fifths of them present only once. This CDR3 spans 16 amino acids. V trimming: 3 bases; J trimming: 1 base; junction bases outside the gene matches: 7. Germline V gives CDR1 LGHDT, CDR2 YNNKEL (reference sequence). J is TRBJ1-2 and V is TRBV3-1 (or the pseudogene TRBV3-2); 8 nucleotides agree with TRBD1. Sequenced: blood. This TCR was sampled from a woman aged 45-65 years in good health. In nucleotides, the CDR3 is TGTGCCAGCAGCCACCTCCAGGGGGCTCTTAACTATGGCTACACCTTC. Its protein product is CASSHLQGALNYGYTF.